This T cell receptor (beta chain) was recorded in a study of blood T cells in healthy people across ages. Study-wide findings and caveats: CMV infection status of these donors was not known.

Comments on this clonotype: The antigen is not known.

Using a J-beta primer mix together with a sample-barcoded 5' primer, a second PCR was run for roughly 6 to 11 cycles. The template-switch adaptor, which had 12 random nucleotides, put a tag on each cDNA molecule. TCRdb re-derived calls from the 5' RACE reads in MiXCR, one entry per CDR3 protein. The table shows approximately 1.5 million distinct CDR3 sequences, with approximately 42% occurring only once. V lost 5 bases, J lost 0 bases, and 16 bases lay in between. This CDR3 is 16 amino acids long. Germline assignment: CDR1 SEHNR and CDR2 FQNEAQ (reference sequence). This sequence joins TRBV7-9 and TRBJ1-1; D gene ambiguous. The specimen sequenced was blood. This TCR derives from a woman aged 18-35 years in good health. The CDR3 region is CASSLLDENMNTEAFF. The CDR3 nucleotides are TGTGCCAGCAGCCTCCTAGACGAGAACATGAACACTGAAGCTTTCTTT.